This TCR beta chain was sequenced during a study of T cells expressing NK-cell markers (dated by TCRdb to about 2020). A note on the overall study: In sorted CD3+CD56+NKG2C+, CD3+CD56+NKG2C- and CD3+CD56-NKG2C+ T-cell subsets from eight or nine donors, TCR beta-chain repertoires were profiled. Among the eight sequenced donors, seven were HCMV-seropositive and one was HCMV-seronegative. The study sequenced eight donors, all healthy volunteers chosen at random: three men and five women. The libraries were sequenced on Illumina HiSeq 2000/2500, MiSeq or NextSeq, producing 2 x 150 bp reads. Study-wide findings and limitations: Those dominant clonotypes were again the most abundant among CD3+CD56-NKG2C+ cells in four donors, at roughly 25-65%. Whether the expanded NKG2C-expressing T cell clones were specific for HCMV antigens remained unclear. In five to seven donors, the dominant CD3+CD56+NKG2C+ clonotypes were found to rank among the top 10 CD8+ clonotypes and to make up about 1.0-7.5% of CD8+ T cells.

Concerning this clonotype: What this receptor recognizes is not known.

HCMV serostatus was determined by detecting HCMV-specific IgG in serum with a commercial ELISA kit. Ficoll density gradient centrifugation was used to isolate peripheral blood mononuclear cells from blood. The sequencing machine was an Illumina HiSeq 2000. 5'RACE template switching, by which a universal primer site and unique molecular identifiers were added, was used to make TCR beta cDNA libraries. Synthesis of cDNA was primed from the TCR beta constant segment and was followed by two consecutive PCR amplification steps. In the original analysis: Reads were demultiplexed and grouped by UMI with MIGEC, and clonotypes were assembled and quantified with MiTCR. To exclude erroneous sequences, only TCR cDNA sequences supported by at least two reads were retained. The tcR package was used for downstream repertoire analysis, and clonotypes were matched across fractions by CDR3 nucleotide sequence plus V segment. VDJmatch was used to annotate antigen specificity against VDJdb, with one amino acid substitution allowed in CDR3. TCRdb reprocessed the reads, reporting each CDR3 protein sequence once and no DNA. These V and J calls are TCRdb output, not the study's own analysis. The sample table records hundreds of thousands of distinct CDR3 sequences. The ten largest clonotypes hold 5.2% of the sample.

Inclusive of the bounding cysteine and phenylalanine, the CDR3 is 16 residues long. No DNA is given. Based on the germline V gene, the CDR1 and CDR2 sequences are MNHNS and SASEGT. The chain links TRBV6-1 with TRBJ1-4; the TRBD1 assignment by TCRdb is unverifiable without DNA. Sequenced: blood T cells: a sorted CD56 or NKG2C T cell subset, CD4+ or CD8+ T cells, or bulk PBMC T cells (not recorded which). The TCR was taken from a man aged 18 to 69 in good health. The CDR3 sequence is CASSDIYGTPGEKLFF.